This T cell receptor (beta chain) was profiled in a study of CXCR3-negative and CXCR3-positive naive CD8 T cells. Looking at the study overall: Overall TRB read output was about 135 million, and each library contained about 1.5 +/- 0.3 million reads. Overall study results and limits: Higher TRB CDR3 hydrophobicity marked CXCR3-positive naive cells relative to CXCR3-negative naive cells. In both naive subsets diversity was comparably high, whereas memory CD8+ cells showed much lower diversity.

About this clonotype itself: Its antigen is as yet unknown.

All TRB cDNA libraries came from 5' RACE performed with UMI labels. Each CDR3 protein gets one entry in TCRdb, which reprocessed the 5' RACE reads and gives no DNA. The sample holds around 160,000 distinct CDR3 sequences. Triplicates of about 300,000 cells were sorted from each CD8+ T cell subset. Naive CD8+ T cells showed CD45RO-CCR7+CD27+CD95-. The TCR originated in a human donor in good health. Some clones in this sample may be carry-over from other donors' samples. The specimen sequenced was naive CXCR3+ CD8+ T cells from blood. Sample subset: CD45RO-CCR7+CD27+CD95- naive CD8+ T cells expressing CXCR3 (TNR3+).

The CDR3 loop reads CASSDLRDSTGELFF. J is TRBJ2-2 and V is TRBV25-1; the D gene TCRdb calls, TRBD2, cannot be checked with no DNA. The CDR3 has 15 residues. Per germline, CDR1 MGHDK and CDR2 SYGVNS.